The rows below give T cell receptor beta chains drawn from one sample of a study of blood T cell repertoires in COVID-19. Repertoires were generated with immunoSEQ multiplex PCR, while TCRdb's copy carries only in-frame clones and drops some. The sample shows 65,000 to 70,000 clones, 86% of them seen only once. The sequencing sample was made of peripheral blood. The receptors were gathered from a man aged 45 to 65 with acute or convalescent COVID-19. The CDR3 runs from the conserved cysteine through the conserved F or W. A D gene is named only where the DNA matches it firmly.

cdr3_aa: CASSVNGQGLDTQYF
j_call: TRBJ2-3
d_call: TRBD1
v_call: TRBV9

cdr3_aa: CASSEGGANTGELFF
j_call: TRBJ2-2
d_call: TRBD2
v_call: TRBV10-1

cdr3_aa: CASRTGGDAGYTF
j_call: TRBJ1-2
d_call: TRBD1
v_call: TRBV6-5

cdr3_aa: CASSYRTSYEQYF
j_call: TRBJ2-7
d_call: .
v_call: TRBV19

cdr3_aa: CASSRQLTGVYQETQYF
j_call: TRBJ2-5
d_call: .
v_call: TRBV6-6

cdr3_aa: CASRLGANEKLFF
j_call: TRBJ1-4
d_call: .
v_call: TRBV10-2

cdr3_aa: CASSPQGQGYNSPLHF
j_call: TRBJ1-6
d_call: TRBD1
v_call: TRBV11-2

cdr3_aa: CASSTGQGWYGYTF
j_call: TRBJ1-2
d_call: TRBD1
v_call: TRBV19

cdr3_aa: CASRVPSGSDEQFF
j_call: TRBJ2-1
d_call: TRBD2
v_call: TRBV5-4

cdr3_aa: CASRRDGLVNNSPLHF
j_call: TRBJ1-6
d_call: .
v_call: TRBV2

cdr3_aa: CASGTGSVGGELFF
j_call: TRBJ2-2
d_call: .
v_call: TRBV5-1

cdr3_aa: CASSIADRGIGNTEAFF
j_call: TRBJ1-1
d_call: TRBD1
v_call: TRBV19

cdr3_aa: CSVDLGTDTQYF
j_call: TRBJ2-3
d_call: .
v_call: TRBV29-1

cdr3_aa: CAWRAMGQGTYEQYF
j_call: TRBJ2-7
d_call: TRBD1
v_call: TRBV30

cdr3_aa: CASRPPGTAEQYF
j_call: TRBJ2-7
d_call: TRBD1
v_call: TRBV28

cdr3_aa: CASSQGLAGHNEQFF
j_call: TRBJ2-1
d_call: TRBD2
v_call: TRBV3-1/TRBV3-2

cdr3_aa: CASARTGDGTDTQYF
j_call: TRBJ2-3
d_call: .
v_call: TRBV6-5

cdr3_aa: CASSEVASGRGTDTQYF
j_call: TRBJ2-3
d_call: TRBD2
v_call: TRBV6-1

cdr3_aa: CASSLSGTPEAFF
j_call: TRBJ1-1
d_call: .
v_call: TRBV5-1

cdr3_aa: CASSRELAGGRETQYF
j_call: TRBJ2-5
d_call: TRBD2
v_call: TRBV3-1/TRBV3-2

cdr3_aa: CASSDPGTGVMGYTF
j_call: TRBJ1-2
d_call: TRBD1
v_call: TRBV6-4

cdr3_aa: CASSLSANYGYTF
j_call: TRBJ1-2
d_call: .
v_call: TRBV12-3/TRBV12-4

cdr3_aa: CASSVQGRAGNTIYF
j_call: TRBJ1-3
d_call: .
v_call: TRBV6-5

cdr3_aa: CASSLRMNTEAFF
j_call: TRBJ1-1
d_call: .
v_call: TRBV7-2

cdr3_aa: CASSDGTHEQYF
j_call: TRBJ2-7
d_call: .
v_call: TRBV5-1

cdr3_aa: CASSDTGGGTDTQYF
j_call: TRBJ2-3
d_call: .
v_call: TRBV6-4

cdr3_aa: CASSSSRGGLPGNTIYF
j_call: TRBJ1-3
d_call: .
v_call: TRBV7-2

cdr3_aa: CASSTTGTDTQYF
j_call: TRBJ2-3
d_call: .
v_call: TRBV6-5

cdr3_aa: CASRRIDTEAFF
j_call: TRBJ1-1
d_call: .
v_call: TRBV11-1

cdr3_aa: CASSQGLLATIYF
j_call: TRBJ1-3
d_call: .
v_call: TRBV3-1/TRBV3-2

cdr3_aa: CASSSRQGGNSPLHF
j_call: TRBJ1-6
d_call: TRBD1
v_call: TRBV9

cdr3_aa: CASSEGQNNSPLHF
j_call: TRBJ1-6
d_call: TRBD1
v_call: TRBV19

cdr3_aa: CASSSTGIEQYF
j_call: TRBJ2-7
d_call: .
v_call: TRBV11-3

cdr3_aa: CASSLGGAGGYNEQFF
j_call: TRBJ2-1
d_call: TRBD2
v_call: TRBV5-4

cdr3_aa: CASGGQGDEQYF
j_call: TRBJ2-7
d_call: TRBD1
v_call: TRBV2

cdr3_aa: CASSLSPGPQHF
j_call: TRBJ1-5
d_call: .
v_call: TRBV12-3/TRBV12-4

cdr3_aa: CASSPPSGGADTQYF
j_call: TRBJ2-3
d_call: TRBD2
v_call: TRBV11-3

cdr3_aa: CASSTSGGGGQPQHF
j_call: TRBJ1-5
d_call: TRBD1
v_call: TRBV5-1

cdr3_aa: CASSITAGSGELFF
j_call: TRBJ2-2
d_call: .
v_call: TRBV19

cdr3_aa: CASSYRVPNSPLHF
j_call: TRBJ1-6
d_call: .
v_call: TRBV7-9

cdr3_aa: CASREGAGANVLTF
j_call: TRBJ2-6
d_call: .
v_call: TRBV6-5

cdr3_aa: CASRYSGTGRIGTEAFF
j_call: TRBJ1-1
d_call: TRBD1
v_call: TRBV11-3

cdr3_aa: CASSLQVAGVGNEQFF
j_call: TRBJ2-1
d_call: TRBD2
v_call: TRBV27

cdr3_aa: CASSQVGQGFGTQYF
j_call: TRBJ2-3
d_call: TRBD1
v_call: TRBV3-1/TRBV3-2

cdr3_aa: CASSSYGTGGGYTF
j_call: TRBJ1-2
d_call: TRBD1
v_call: TRBV7-8

cdr3_aa: CASSQDPGTQPQHF
j_call: TRBJ1-5
d_call: .
v_call: TRBV4-1

cdr3_aa: CASSLEDRGTGYTF
j_call: TRBJ1-2
d_call: TRBD1
v_call: TRBV5-1

cdr3_aa: CAIALGGAGNTIYF
j_call: TRBJ1-3
d_call: .
v_call: TRBV10-3

cdr3_aa: CASSQAGSGNTIYF
j_call: TRBJ1-3
d_call: .
v_call: TRBV3-1/TRBV3-2

cdr3_aa: CASEGLMSSYNSPLHF
j_call: TRBJ1-6
d_call: .
v_call: TRBV5-8

cdr3_aa: CASSSRGQLKDTQYF
j_call: TRBJ2-3
d_call: .
v_call: TRBV11-3

cdr3_aa: CASSYDRSSEAFF
j_call: TRBJ1-1
d_call: .
v_call: TRBV3-1/TRBV3-2

cdr3_aa: CASIRDRGFEKLFF
j_call: TRBJ1-4
d_call: TRBD1
v_call: TRBV6-5